This T cell receptor beta chain was sequenced for a study of a mutant IDH1 vaccine in newly diagnosed glioma. Study overall: The start of vaccination came 4-6 weeks after radiotherapy alone, or with temozolomide cycles.

Using immunoSEQ multiplex PCR, the repertoire was profiled, and TCRdb retains in-frame clones only, with some absent. The sample has around 62,000 clones, about 91% seen once. Described time point: week 11, during vaccination. Each vaccine dose was 300 ug of mutant IDH1 20-mer peptide, with topical imiquimod. General study points: Shifts in the top peripheral T cell clonotypes seemed unrelated to pseudoprogression.

About this clone itself: Its antigen is unknown.

Trimming left V 3 bases short and J 4 bases short, with 18 bases between. CDR3 length: 16 residues. Germline V CDR1 and CDR2: LNHDA, SQIVND (reference sequence). The rearrangement links TRBV19 to TRBJ1-2; D possibly corresponds to TRBD1 (5 bases). Sample: PBMCs, taken from a glioma patient whose treatment included an IDH1 peptide vaccine. This sequence originates from a man aged 40-49 years with glioma. DNA of the CDR3: TGTGCCAGTAGTATCCTAGGGACGGCGCCGGGCTATGGCTACACCTTC. Translating gives CASSILGTAPGYGYTF.